This T cell receptor beta chain originates from a study of siplizumab effects on memory and regulatory T cells. Findings of the study overall: In unstimulated cells, naive T cells appeared more diverse than memory T cells and seemed major alloresponse contributors. Alloreactive clones mapping to unstimulated subsets formed only a minor fraction. Siplizumab conditions gave an average of almost 70% Treg-derived mappable alloreactive CD4+ clones, versus around 30% for controls. Assignment of a naive or memory phenotype failed for roughly 80-97% of the proliferating CD4+ or CD8+ clones.

This clone was detected only once. Its matching antigen is unknown. Germline V gene lookup returns CDR1 SGHTA and CDR2 FQGNSA. V was clipped by 5 bases and J by 4 bases, with 17 bases between them. The length of the CDR3 is 15 residues. Assay: immunoSEQ multiplex PCR; the TCRdb copy retains only in-frame clones and omits some. Of 90,000 to 120,000 clones detected, over 90% appear once; the ten largest clones hold approximately 0.62%. Sequencing was carried out using Tregs sorted from blood. This sequence was found in a human donor in good health. This chain links TRBV7-2 with TRBJ1-1, with D possibly TRBD1 on 5 matching bases. The CDR3 loop reads CASSPLQGWGTEAFF. CDR3 nucleotide sequence: TGTGCCAGCAGCCCCCTCCAGGGTTGGGGCACTGAAGCTTTCTTT.